Shown below are 23 T cell receptor beta chains from a single sample sequenced in a study of OX40 agonist ivuxolimab in advanced cancers. Libraries were prepared by immunoSEQ multiplex PCR; TCRdb keeps only in-frame clonotypes and omits some of them. This sample yields about 50,000 clones, of which 70% to 90% are seen a single time; 0.7% to 0.95% belongs to the top ten. The sequences come from CD4+ or CD8+ T cells sorted from blood, collected in a trial of the OX40 agonist ivuxolimab. The receptor set was obtained from an adult with an advanced solid tumor such as melanoma, head and neck, liver or kidney cancer.

This clone was recorded once. This chain connects TRBV4-3 to TRBJ1-4; 10 bases line up with TRBD1. V lost 4 bases, J lost 7 bases, and 6 bases stayed unmatched. The CDR3 consists of 15 residues. Germline values: CDR1 LGHNA, CDR2 YSLEER. The CDR3 reads CASSRSGQGREKLFF. In nucleotides, the CDR3 is TGCGCCAGCAGCCGTTCGGGACAGGGGCGTGAAAAACTGTTTTTT.

V and J are TRBV29-1 and TRBJ2-1; D is undetermined. The V gene lost 4 bases and the J gene lost 0 bases, with 7 bases spanning the gap. Germline lookup yields CDR1 SQVTM and CDR2 ANQGSEA. This CDR3 contains 13 residues. CDR3 DNA sequence: TGCAGCGTTGTCGGTTCCTCCTACAATGAGCAGTTCTTC. It encodes CSVVGSSYNEQFF.

The chain is built from TRBV6-1 and TRBJ1-2; no reliable D call. There are 12 residues in the CDR3. Germline CDR1 reads MNHNS; CDR2 reads SASEGT. Trimming pared 3 bases from V and 4 bases from J, leaving 6 bases between. The CDR3 spells CASSENSYGYTF. DNA for the CDR3: TGTGCCAGCAGTGAGAACTCCTATGGCTACACCTTC.

The rearrangement joins TRBV30 to TRBJ1-6; weak D call: TRBD1 (5 bases). Germline CDR1 reads GTSNPN; CDR2 reads SVGIG (reference sequence). The V and J ends lost 0 bases and 8 bases respectively, with 8 bases between them. The CDR3 length is 13 residues. CDR3 sequence: CAWSVQEDSPLHF. The DNA of the CDR3 is TGTGCCTGGAGTGTACAGGAAGATTCACCCCTCCACTTT.

The chain has TRBV19 and TRBJ2-1; possible D gene TRBD2, 6 bases. CDR3 size: 14 residues. V lost 3 bases and J 9 bases, leaving 15 bases between the germline ends. The germline V gene has CDR1 LNHDA and CDR2 SQIVND (reference sequence). The CDR3 protein is CASSITRGGGEQFF. The CDR3 bases are TGTGCCAGTAGTATCACACGGGGAGGCGGTGAGCAGTTCTTC.

The chain is built from TRBV6-6 and TRBJ1-5; D is unresolved. V was clipped by 7 bases and J by 5 bases, with 12 bases between them. This CDR3 is built from 13 residues. Germline CDR1 reads MNHNY; CDR2 reads SVGAGI (reference sequence). DNA for the CDR3: TGTGCCAGCAAGTATGTACTGCATCAGCCCCAGCATTTT. Protein sequence: CASKYVLHQPQHF.

A few counts support this clone. This rearrangement joins TRBV9 to TRBJ2-3; D gene ambiguous. Trimming removed 4 bases at V and 0 bases at J, with 15 bases between. This CDR3 comprises 16 residues. CDR1 is SGDLS and CDR2 is YYNGEE in the germline V gene. The CDR3 loop reads CASSSHTGSSTDTQYF. The CDR3 DNA sequence: TGTGCCAGCAGCTCCCACACTGGGTCTAGCACAGATACGCAGTATTTT.

This rearrangement joins TRBV18 to TRBJ2-1; D is possibly TRBD1 or TRBD2 (5 bases each). The CDR3 extends over 12 amino acids. Germline V lookup: CDR1 KGHSH, CDR2 LQKENI. V lost 5 bases, J lost 9 bases, and 11 bases lay in between. CDR3 DNA: TGTGCCAGCTCAGGGGGAGTCGCTGAGCAGTTCTTC. Translated: CASSGGVAEQFF.

The chain is built from TRBV7-9 and TRBJ2-2; possibly TRBD1 or TRBD2 for D (6 bases each). The CDR3 runs 14 residues. The germline V gene encodes CDR1 SEHNR and CDR2 FQNEAQ (reference sequence). With 1 base removed from V and 6 bases from J, the gap between germline ends came to 9 bases. CDR3: CASSLEGGSGELFF. In nucleotides, the CDR3 is TGTGCCAGCAGCTTAGAGGGGGGATCCGGGGAGCTGTTTTTT.

This chain uses TRBV11-2 with TRBJ1-2, with a possible D match to TRBD1 (5 bases). With 2 bases removed from V and 3 bases from J, the gap between germline ends came to 10 bases. This CDR3 comprises 14 residues. Germline CDR1 reads SGHAT; CDR2 reads FQNNGV. The CDR3 DNA follows: TGTGCCAGCAGCTTAAGGGGCCGATACTATGGCTACACCTTC. Amino acids: CASSLRGRYYGYTF.

The chain uses TRBV2 and TRBJ2-1; TRBD1 is a possible D gene (6 bases). Trimming cost V 6 bases and J 0 bases, with 12 bases left between them. Germline CDR1 and CDR2: SNHLY and FYNNEI. CDR3 length equals 15 residues. In nucleotides, the CDR3 is TGTGCCAGCAGAACCGGGACAATCTCCTACAATGAGCAGTTCTTC. It is translated as CASRTGTISYNEQFF.

The V call is TRBV5-4, the J call TRBJ2-1; perhaps TRBD1 as D (6 bases). This CDR3 spans 12 amino acids. V lost 4 bases and J 5 bases, leaving 7 bases between the germline ends. The germline V gene has CDR1 SGHNT and CDR2 YYREEE (reference sequence). CDR3 bases: TGTGCCAGCAGCCGGGACAACAATGAGCAGTTCTTC. Residues: CASSRDNNEQFF.

This clone was seen just once. V usage is TRBV5-6 and J usage is TRBJ2-5; perhaps TRBD1 as D (6 bases). The CDR3 sequence is 14 residues long. CDR1 is SGHDT, CDR2 YYEEEE, per germline. The V and J ends lost 1 base and 1 base respectively, with 8 bases between them. CDR3 in DNA: TGTGCCAGCAGCTTGAGACAGGTCCAAGAGACCCAGTACTTC. Its translation is CASSLRQVQETQYF.

The genes are TRBV19 and TRBJ1-6; D is uncertain. The CDR3 sequence is 15 residues long. V lost 6 bases and J 0 bases, leaving 9 bases between the germline ends. Per the germline V gene, CDR1 is LNHDA and CDR2 is SQIVND (reference sequence). The CDR3 DNA reads TGTGCCAGTAGATTACAAGACTCCTATAATTCACCCCTCCACTTT. It specifies CASRLQDSYNSPLHF.

This chain uses TRBV11-2 with TRBJ2-1, with 9 bases that match TRBD1. Germline V gene data show CDR1 as SGHAT and CDR2 as FQNNGV. This CDR3 is 16 amino acids long. Trimming cost V 5 bases and J 3 bases; bases outside gene matches: 8. The chain's CDR3 is CASSGWGQGFYNEQFF. CDR3 sequence (DNA): TGTGCCAGCAGCGGATGGGGACAGGGTTTCTACAATGAGCAGTTCTTC.

The chain employs TRBV18 and TRBJ1-2; D unclear. V dropped 0 bases and J dropped 3 bases, with 8 bases sitting between them. The CDR3 length is 14 residues. The germline V gene has CDR1 KGHSH and CDR2 LQKENI. CDR3 bases: TGTGCCAGCTCACCACCAGGGCAGCACTATGGCTACACCTTC. Its protein product is CASSPPGQHYGYTF. Full variable domain (remainder filled in from reference TRBV18 and TRBJ1-2): NAGVMQNPRHLVRRRGQEARLRCSPMKGHSHVYWYRQLPEEGLKFMVYLQKENIIDESGMPKERFSAEFPKEGPSILRIQQVVRGDSAAYFCASSPPGQHYGYTFGSGTRLTVV.

V and J are TRBV6-6 and TRBJ1-5; D uncertain. Germline V gene lookup returns CDR1 MNHNY and CDR2 SVGAGI (reference sequence). The CDR3 consists of 14 residues. V was shortened by 1 base and J by 0 bases, with 4 bases between the two germline ends. For the CDR3, the DNA is TGTGCCAGCAGTTACTTTTATAGCAATCAGCCCCAGCATTTT. Translating gives CASSYFYSNQPQHF.

The chain links TRBV27 to TRBJ2-7; 8 bases align to TRBD1. The germline V gene has CDR1 MNHEY and CDR2 SMNVEV (reference sequence). The V gene end was trimmed by 4 bases and the J gene end by 4 bases; junction bases not matched to a gene: 9. This CDR3 is built from 15 residues. The CDR3 DNA is TGTGCCAGCAGTTGGGGTTCAGGGGGCGCGTACGAGCAGTACTTC. It specifies CASSWGSGGAYEQYF.

This clone was picked up one time. The rearrangement uses TRBV30 and TRBJ2-1; 9 bases match TRBD2. Germline CDR1 reads GTSNPN; CDR2 reads SVGIG (reference sequence). With 2 bases clipped from V and 3 bases from J, the junction kept 5 bases outside the gene matches. This CDR3 comprises 15 residues. CDR3 loop: CAWSTGTSLYNEQFF. The CDR3 region has the DNA TGTGCCTGGAGTACCGGGACTAGCCTCTACAATGAGCAGTTCTTC.

This clone was observed once. The chain carries TRBV19 and TRBJ1-5; TRBD1 matches at 7 bases. This CDR3 is built from 16 residues. The V gene end was trimmed by 3 bases and the J gene end by 0 bases; junction bases not matched to a gene: 5. The germline V gene has CDR1 LNHDA and CDR2 SQIVND (reference sequence). CDR3 in DNA: TGTGCCAGTAGTATGTTGGGGACAGTTAGCAATCAGCCCCAGCATTTT. Its protein product is CASSMLGTVSNQPQHF.

In DNA form, the CDR3 reads TGTGCCAGTAGTATCACAGGGGGCGGCCCCAATGAGCAGTTCTTC. Translation gives CASSITGGGPNEQFF. This chain uses TRBV19 with TRBJ2-1; 9 bases agree with TRBD1. V lost 3 bases, J lost 6 bases, and 6 bases stayed unmatched. From germline, CDR1 is LNHDA and CDR2 SQIVND (reference sequence). This CDR3 spans 15 amino acids.

This clone is a singleton in its sample. This chain uses TRBV5-1 with TRBJ1-6; D not certain. The CDR3 has 15 amino acids. Germline CDR1 is SGHRS and CDR2 is YFSETQ. V lost 4 bases and J 0 bases, leaving 8 bases between the germline ends. The CDR3 region is CASSPGNSYNSPLHF. CDR3 DNA sequence: TGCGCCAGCAGCCCCGGGAACTCCTATAATTCACCCCTCCACTTT. The full variable domain, its missing parts supplied by reference TRBV5-1 and TRBJ1-6, is KAGVTQTPRYLIKTRGQQVTLSCSPISGHRSVSWYQQTPGQGLQFLFEYFSETQRNKGNFPGRFSGRQFSNSRSEMNVSTLELGDSALYLCASSPGNSYNSPLHFGNGTRLTVT.

The rearrangement links TRBV2 to TRBJ2-6; TRBD2 is a possible D gene (6 bases). V lost 4 bases to trimming and J lost 2 bases, with 9 bases between them. CDR1 and CDR2 (germline): SNHLY, FYNNEI. The CDR3 length is 15 residues. DNA for the CDR3: TGTGCCAGCAGTGTGGGGGGAACTGGGGCCAACGTCCTGACTTTC. Amino acid sequence: CASSVGGTGANVLTF.